A selection of T cell receptor beta chains follows, all from one sample in a study of PD-L1 blockade in urothelial cancer. Clones were sequenced by immunoSEQ multiplex PCR, and TCRdb holds only the in-frame ones, with some missing. The sample holds 35,000 to 50,000 clones, 80% seen once. The sample consisted of PBMCs, taken around atezolizumab (anti-PD-L1) treatment. The receptors shown here come from a man aged 60 to 75 with urothelial cancer. The CDR3 runs from the conserved cysteine through the conserved F or W. A D gene is named only where the DNA matches it firmly. The listing skips clone size in some rows; elsewhere it reads once, few, many or a size class.

size,D,J,V,CDR3,DNA
.,TRBD1,TRBJ2-7,TRBV5-5,CASSRDRPTYEQYF,TGTGCCAGCAGCCGGGACAGGCCAACCTACGAGCAGTACTTC
once,.,TRBJ2-3,TRBV5-1,CASSLDGQYTQYF,TGCGCCAGCAGCTTGGATGGACAATATACGCAGTATTTT
.,TRBD2,TRBJ2-3,TRBV5-1,CASSLGLAGPFSTDTQYF,TGCGCCAGCAGCTTGGGACTAGCGGGCCCATTCAGCACAGATACGCAGTATTTT
once,TRBD1,TRBJ2-7,TRBV10-2,CASSERTGTYEQYF,TGCGCCAGCAGCGAAAGGACAGGGACCTACGAGCAGTACTTC
once,TRBD1,TRBJ1-1,TRBV7-9,CASSLGGTGGRAFF,TGTGCCAGCAGCTTAGGGGGGACAGGGGGCCGGGCTTTCTTT
.,TRBD1,TRBJ1-2,TRBV19,CASSISGTGNYGYTF,TGTGCCAGTAGTATATCCGGGACAGGAAACTATGGCTACACCTTC
.,TRBD1,TRBJ2-7,TRBV11-2,CASSLGQGVYEQYF,TGTGCCAGCAGCTTAGGCCAGGGGGTCTACGAGCAGTACTTC
.,TRBD1,TRBJ2-7,TRBV11-3,CASSLAPLLDRGLSNEQYF,TGTGCCAGCAGCTTAGCCCCCCTCCTCGACAGGGGGCTTTCCAACGAGCAGTACTTC
.,.,TRBJ2-7,TRBV10-1,CASSAGGGEQYF,TGCGCCAGCAGTGCGGGGGGCGGCGAGCAGTACTTC
.,TRBD1,TRBJ2-5,TRBV29-1,CSVFGQGWETQYF,TGCAGCGTTTTCGGACAGGGGTGGGAGACCCAGTACTTC
.,.,TRBJ2-2,TRBV18,CASSPQGTGAGELFF,TGTGCCAGCTCACCCCAAGGGACGGGGGCCGGGGAGCTGTTTTTT
.,TRBD1,TRBJ1-3,TRBV7-9,CASSSDRRSGNTIYF,TGTGCCAGCAGCTCGGACAGGCGCTCTGGAAACACCATATATTTT
.,.,TRBJ2-3,TRBV11-3,CASSPGTSTDTQYF,TGTGCCAGCAGCCCCGGGACTAGCACAGATACGCAGTATTTT
few,TRBD1,TRBJ2-3,TRBV5-5,CASSHRDRAVGTDTQYF,TGTGCCAGCAGCCACCGGGACAGGGCTGTAGGCACAGATACGCAGTATTTT
few,TRBD2,TRBJ2-2,TRBV7-8,CASSLTSGGATGELFF,TGTGCCAGCAGCCTGACTAGCGGGGGGGCAACCGGGGAGCTGTTTTTT
.,.,TRBJ1-1,TRBV20-1,CSARGRFEAFF,TGCAGTGCTAGGGGGAGATTTGAAGCTTTCTTT
few,.,TRBJ1-1,TRBV7-9,CASSLDGANTEAFF,TGTGCCAGCAGCTTAGATGGGGCCAACACTGAAGCTTTCTTT
.,.,TRBJ2-3,TRBV19,CASSSLGGSLTDTQYF,TGTGCCAGTAGTAGCCTCGGAGGGTCCCTCACAGATACGCAGTATTTT
once,.,TRBJ1-1,TRBV7-2,CASSLGGATEAFF,TGTGCCAGCAGCTTGGGCGGGGCCACTGAAGCTTTCTTT
.,.,TRBJ2-2,TRBV11-2,CASSLGSRGGELFF,TGTGCCAGCAGCCTAGGATCCCGAGGCGGGGAGCTGTTTTTT
.,.,TRBJ1-4,TRBV20-1,CSASRGEKLFF,TGCAGTGCTAGCCGAGGGGAAAAACTGTTTTTT
once,TRBD2,TRBJ2-7,TRBV28,CASRGSGGLTYEQYF,TGTGCCAGCAGGGGTAGCGGGGGCCTCACCTACGAGCAGTACTTC
.,.,TRBJ2-3,TRBV2,CASMEGRVSDTQYF,TGTGCCAGTATGGAGGGCCGGGTATCAGATACGCAGTATTTT
.,TRBD1,TRBJ2-2,TRBV25-1,CASSARSTGSTGELFF,TGTGCCAGCAGTGCTAGATCGACAGGGAGCACCGGGGAGCTGTTTTTT
.,.,TRBJ1-3,TRBV15,CATSMTVSGNTIYF,TGTGCCACCAGCATGACAGTATCTGGAAACACCATATATTTT
.,TRBD2,TRBJ2-2,TRBV27,CASGLAGPTGELFF,TGTGCCAGCGGTCTAGCGGGGCCAACCGGGGAGCTGTTTTTT
.,TRBD1,TRBJ1-4,TRBV28,CASSLTGTNEKLFF,TGTGCCAGCAGTTTGACAGGGACTAATGAAAAACTGTTTTTT
.,.,TRBJ2-7,TRBV7-2,CASSPQSGNFDHEQYF,TGTGCCAGCAGCCCCCAGTCCGGGAATTTCGATCACGAGCAGTACTTC
few,.,TRBJ1-1,TRBV29-1,CSVDRRAGTPEAFF,TGCAGCGTTGATCGGAGGGCGGGCACGCCTGAAGCTTTCTTT
once,TRBD1,TRBJ2-1,TRBV19,CASSLDRTGNDEQFF,TGTGCCAGTAGTCTAGATCGGACAGGGAATGATGAGCAGTTCTTC
.,.,TRBJ2-5,TRBV28,CASSLQGETQYF,TGTGCCAGCAGTTTACAGGGGGAGACCCAGTACTTC
.,TRBD1,TRBJ2-6,TRBV4-1,CASSHLWTGGLVSGANVLTF,TGCGCCAGCAGCCACTTATGGACAGGGGGCTTAGTTTCTGGGGCCAACGTCCTGACTTTC
.,TRBD2,TRBJ2-3,TRBV28,CASSAFGGVDTDTQYF,TGTGCCAGCAGTGCATTCGGGGGGGTGGACACAGATACGCAGTATTTT
.,TRBD1,TRBJ1-1,TRBV7-6,CASSSRQGMNTEAFF,TGTGCCAGCAGCTCCCGACAGGGAATGAACACTGAAGCTTTCTTT
.,TRBD2,TRBJ2-7,TRBV28,CASSSVFATSGGQLSYEQYF,TGTGCCAGCAGTTCAGTTTTCGCCACTAGCGGGGGGCAACTTTCCTACGAGCAGTACTTC
few,TRBD2,TRBJ2-4,TRBV5-1,CASRLLAGGFLAKNIQYF,TGCGCCAGCAGATTACTAGCGGGGGGCTTCCTAGCCAAAAACATTCAGTACTTC